This T cell receptor (beta chain) appears in the sequencing data of a study of blood T cell repertoires in COVID-19. Donors were grouped by their self-reported clinical history. In Cohort 3, a recovered donor had either two negative PCRs, clearance, or symptom resolution. In the original analysis: From reference gene primer amplification, estimates of nucleated cell counts were derived. Sequencing used immunoSEQ multiplex PCR; TCRdb keeps in-frame clones, though not all of them. The V and J calls and clone size come from that table; D and trimming were worked out from the DNA. The sample yields roughly 300,000 clones, less than 90% seen once. Germline assignment: CDR1 SGHRS and CDR2 YFSETQ. Unmatched junction bases numbered 6, after V lost 0 bases and J lost 5 bases. The CDR3 is 15 residues long.

The TCR originated in a woman between 25 and 40 years old who had recovered from COVID-19. The V and J genes are TRBV5-1 and TRBJ2-7; 9 bases fit TRBD1. Sequencing input: PBMCs or T cells enriched from blood (not recorded which). The CDR3 region is CASSLGDRDFDEQYF. CDR3 sequence (DNA): TGCGCCAGCAGCTTGGGGGACAGGGACTTCGACGAGCAGTACTTC.